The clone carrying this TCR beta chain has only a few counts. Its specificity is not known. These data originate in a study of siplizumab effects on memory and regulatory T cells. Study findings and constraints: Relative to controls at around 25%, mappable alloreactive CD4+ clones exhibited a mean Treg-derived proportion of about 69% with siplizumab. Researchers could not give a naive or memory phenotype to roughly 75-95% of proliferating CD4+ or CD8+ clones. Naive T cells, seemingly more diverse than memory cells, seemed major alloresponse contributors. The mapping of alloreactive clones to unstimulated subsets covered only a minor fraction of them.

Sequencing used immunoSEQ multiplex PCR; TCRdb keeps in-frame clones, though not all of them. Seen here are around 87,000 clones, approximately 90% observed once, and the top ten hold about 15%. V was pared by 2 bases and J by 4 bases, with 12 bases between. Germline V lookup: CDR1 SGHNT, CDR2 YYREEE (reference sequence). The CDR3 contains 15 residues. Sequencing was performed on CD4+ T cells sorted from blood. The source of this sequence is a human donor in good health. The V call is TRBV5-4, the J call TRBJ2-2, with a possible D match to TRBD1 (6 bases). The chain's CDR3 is CASSFTRGGTGELFF. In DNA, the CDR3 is TGTGCCAGCAGCTTTACCAGGGGCGGCACCGGGGAGCTGTTTTTT.